This T cell receptor beta chain was found in a study of T cell responses to AZD1222 COVID-19 vaccine. Findings of the study overall: Baseline seropositivity occurred in only a handful of AZD1222 recipients.

Data came from immunoSEQ multiplex PCR; TCRdb stores just in-frame clones and leaves some out. The table shows roughly 80,000 clones, with around 90% occurring only once. The germline CDR1 and CDR2 sequences are MGHRA and YSYEKL. V dropped 1 base and J dropped 2; count of bases not matched to a gene: 0. The CDR3 runs to 15 residues. On this clone itself: The antigen is unknown.

The sample in question was peripheral blood, obtained on day 0 of AZD1222 vaccination. The origin of this receptor is an adult in good health. This chain uses TRBV4-1 with TRBJ2-5; 11 bases fit TRBD2. This chain's CDR3 is CASSQGTSGQETQYF. CDR3 in DNA: TGCGCCAGCAGCCAAGGGACTAGCGGGCAAGAGACCCAGTACTTC.